This TCR beta chain was profiled in a study of glioma-infiltrating T cells (dated by TCRdb to the mid-2010s). Background on the whole study: Sequencing of TCR alpha- and beta-chain repertoires was performed on glioma tissue, on non-neoplastic brain tissue, and on matched peripheral blood mononuclear cells. The paired cohort was made up of three low-grade glioma patients, eight primary glioblastoma patients and three non-glioma patients who contributed non-neoplastic brain tissue. To measure divergence between tissue and blood T-cell populations, each tissue-infiltrating repertoire was compared with the peripheral blood repertoire of the same patient.

Of note for this clonotype: Its antigen specificity is not known. One junction end does not reproduce the germline sequence, and a read error may be involved.

The germline V gene encodes CDR1 SGHTA and CDR2 FQGNSA. CDR3 length: 14 amino acids, cysteine to phenylalanine. Here the CDR3 DNA is all that survives: 42 bases in frame from base 1. Study-level results and caveats: Tissue and blood shared very few CDR3 sequences, a result attributed to high CDR3 diversity and limited sampling. VJ-independent divergence between tissue and blood was found to be below expectation in non-neoplastic patients but above expectation in all gliomas, particularly low-grade gliomas. Small numbers underpinned the group comparisons: several glioblastoma patients, three low-grade glioma patients and three non-neoplastic patients.

The iRepertoire nested amplicon-rescue multiplex PCR (arm-PCR) platform was used to amplify TCR alpha and beta CDR3 regions from RNA. The input for one-step reverse transcription and amplification was roughly 85-400 ng of either tissue mRNA or PBMC total RNA. Following bead purification, Illumina adapters were added by a secondary multiplex PCR, and the libraries were gel-purified between 200 and 400 bp. The libraries contained internal 6-nucleotide barcodes that were used for demultiplexing. Sequencing of the libraries was done on an Illumina MiSeq using 2x220 or 2x250 nucleotide paired-end reads. The paper's data handling went like this. Paired reads were merged using FLASH 1.2.11 and aligned with BWA-MEM to the GRCh37 human genome, and TRA and TRB reads were then extracted. V and J assignment used an IMGT-derived reference of cassette sequences and CDR3 motifs that included pseudogenes. Reads were translated in three frames, and productive CDR3s were defined by a C…FGXG motif without stop codons. A clonotype was defined as a unique combination of a V-J cassette pair and a CDR3 amino acid sequence. Hamming distance filtering was applied to reads, with thresholds set by the sequence error rate of each sample in mapped regions. In TCRdb, the public reads were trimmed at Q25 with fastp and aligned with MiXCR, with productive beta chains retained. When rows share a CDR3 protein, they turn into one entry using the most common DNA and genes. The V and J calls reflect TCRdb's pipeline rather than the authors' work. The sample profile shows 100,000 to 150,000 distinct CDR3 sequences; about 23% of them were found once. In total, the top ten clones hold over 12% of the sample.

Sequenced sample: glioma tissue, nonneoplastic brain tissue, or PBMCs (not recorded which). This sequence originates from a human donor with low-grade glioma or glioblastoma, undergoing nonglioma brain surgery, or in good health (not recorded which). The rearranged segments are TRBV7-2 and TRBJ2-7, with 7 bases in between that match TRBD2. CDR3 reads: CASTTSASSHEQYF. The DNA sequence reads TGTGCCAGCACTACTAGCGCTAGCTCCCACGAGCAGTACTTC.